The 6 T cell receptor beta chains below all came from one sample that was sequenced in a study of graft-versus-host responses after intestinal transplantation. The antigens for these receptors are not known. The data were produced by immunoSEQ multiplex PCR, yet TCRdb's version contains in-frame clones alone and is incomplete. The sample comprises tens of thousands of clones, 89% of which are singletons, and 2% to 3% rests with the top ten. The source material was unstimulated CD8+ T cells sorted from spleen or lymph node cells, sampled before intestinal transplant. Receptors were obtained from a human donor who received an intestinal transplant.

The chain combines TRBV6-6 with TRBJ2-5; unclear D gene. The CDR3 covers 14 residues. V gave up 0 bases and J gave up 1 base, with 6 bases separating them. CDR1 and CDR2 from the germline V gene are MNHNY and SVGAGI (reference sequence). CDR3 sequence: CASSYSNIQETQYF. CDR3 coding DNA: TGTGCCAGCAGTTACTCGAACATCCAAGAGACCCAGTACTTC.

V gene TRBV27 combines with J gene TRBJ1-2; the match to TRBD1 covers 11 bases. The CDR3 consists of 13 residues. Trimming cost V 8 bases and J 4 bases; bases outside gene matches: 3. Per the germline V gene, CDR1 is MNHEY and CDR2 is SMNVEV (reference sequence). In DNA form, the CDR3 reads TGTGCCAGCGGGGGACAGGGGGTCTATGGCTACACCTTC. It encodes CASGGQGVYGYTF.

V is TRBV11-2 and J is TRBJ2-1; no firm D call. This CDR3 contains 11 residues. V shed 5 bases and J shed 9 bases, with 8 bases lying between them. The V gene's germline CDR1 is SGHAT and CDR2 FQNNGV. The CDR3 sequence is CASSRVSEQFF. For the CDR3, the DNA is TGTGCCAGCAGCCGCGTGAGTGAGCAGTTCTTC.

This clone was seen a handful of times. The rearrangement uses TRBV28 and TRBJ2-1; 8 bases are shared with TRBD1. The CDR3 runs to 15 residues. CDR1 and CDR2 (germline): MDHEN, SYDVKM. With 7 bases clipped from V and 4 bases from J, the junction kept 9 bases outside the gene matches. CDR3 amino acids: CASTSGQGRYNEQFF. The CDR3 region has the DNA TGTGCCAGCACCTCCGGACAGGGTCGTTACAATGAGCAGTTCTTC.

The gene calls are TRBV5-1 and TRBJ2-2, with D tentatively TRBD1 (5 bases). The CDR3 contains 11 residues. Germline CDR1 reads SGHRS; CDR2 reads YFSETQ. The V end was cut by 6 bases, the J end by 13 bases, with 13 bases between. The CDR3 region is CASIQGLWLFF. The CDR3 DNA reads TGCGCCAGCATCCAGGGCCTGTGGCTGTTTTTT.

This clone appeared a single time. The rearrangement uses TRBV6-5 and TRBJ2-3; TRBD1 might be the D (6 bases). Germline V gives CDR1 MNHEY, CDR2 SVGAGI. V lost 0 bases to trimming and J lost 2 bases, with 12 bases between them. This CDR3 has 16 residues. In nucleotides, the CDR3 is TGTGCCAGCAGTTACTCGGCGAGGGGGTACACAGATACGCAGTATTTT. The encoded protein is CASSYSARGYTDTQYF.